The sequence of this TCR beta chain was determined in a study of T cell responses to AZD1222 COVID-19 vaccine. Findings and limits, study-wide: Sampling that yielded the repertoires occurred only after the peak T cell response.

With respect to this clone: Antigen unknown.

The table came from immunoSEQ multiplex PCR; TCRdb's copy has only in-frame clones and leaves some out. Among about 140,000 clones, about 89% were seen once, and the ten largest hold roughly 7.6%. The V gene's germline CDR1 is SGHKS and CDR2 YYEKEE (reference sequence). The CDR3 length is 15 residues. V lost 3 bases to trimming and J lost 8 bases; unmatched junction nucleotides: 9. The sequence derives from an adult who received the MenACWY meningococcal vaccine as a control. V and J are TRBV5-5 and TRBJ1-4, with TRBD1 matching over 8 bases. The material was peripheral blood, obtained 28 days after the second dose of the MenACWY control vaccine. As DNA, the CDR3 is TGTGCCAGCAGCTCGACGACAGGGGTCAGGGAAAAACTGTTTTTT. Translating it yields CASSSTTGVREKLFF.